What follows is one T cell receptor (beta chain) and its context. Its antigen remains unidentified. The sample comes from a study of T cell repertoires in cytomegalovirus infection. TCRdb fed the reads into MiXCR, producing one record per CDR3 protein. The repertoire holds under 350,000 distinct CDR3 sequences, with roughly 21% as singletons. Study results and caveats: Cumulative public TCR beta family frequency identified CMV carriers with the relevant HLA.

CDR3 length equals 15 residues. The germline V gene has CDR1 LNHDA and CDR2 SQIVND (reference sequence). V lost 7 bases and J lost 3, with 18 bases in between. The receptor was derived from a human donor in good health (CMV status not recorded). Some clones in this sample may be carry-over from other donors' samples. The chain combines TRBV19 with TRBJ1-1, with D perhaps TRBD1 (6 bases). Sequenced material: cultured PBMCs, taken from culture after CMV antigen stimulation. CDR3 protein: CASKGGSKDHTEAFF. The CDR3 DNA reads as TGTGCCAGTAAGGGGGGTTCCAAGGACCACACTGAAGCTTTCTTT.